The 20 T cell receptor beta chains below were found in one sample sequenced in a study of cytomegalovirus exposure and HLA in healthy donors. PCR employed 60 Vbeta and 13 Jbeta primers. The assay was immunoSEQ multiplex PCR, and TCRdb's table has in-frame clones only and misses some. Counted here are 90,000 to 150,000 clones, roughly 70% occurring once; the ten biggest clones make up around 10%. The sequenced sample was PBMCs. These receptors originate from a woman between 50 and 59 years old in good health and CMV-seropositive.

As to this clone: Other DNA sequences from this sample encode an identical CDR3 as well. The rearrangement uses TRBV19 and TRBJ1-1; D is undetermined. Trimming removed 1 base at V and 2 bases at J, with 8 bases between. The CDR3 covers 14 residues. From germline, CDR1 is LNHDA and CDR2 SQIVND (reference sequence). CDR3 sequence reads: CASSIGPVNTEAFF. The CDR3 DNA is TGTGCCAGTAGTATAGGTCCGGTTAACACTGAAGCTTTCTTT.

V gene TRBV9 combines with J gene TRBJ2-7; 8 bases line up with TRBD1. The V segment lost 0 bases and the J segment 5 bases; nucleotides outside the gene matches: 7. The CDR3 extends over 15 amino acids. Germline V lookup: CDR1 SGDLS, CDR2 YYNGEE. The CDR3 nucleotides are TGTGCCAGCAGCGTAGCGTCGACAGGGGTGAACGAGCAGTACTTC. Its protein is CASSVASTGVNEQYF. The complete variable domain, with remaining parts taken from reference TRBV9 and TRBJ2-7, reads DSGVTQTPKHLITATGQRVTLRCSPRSGDLSVYWYQQSLDQGLQFLIQYYNGEERAKGNILERFSAQQFPDLHSELNLSSLELGDSALYFCASSVASTGVNEQYFGPGTRLTVT.

This sequence joins TRBV5-8 and TRBJ2-1; 7 positions match TRBD2. The CDR3 is 14 residues long. V was clipped by 4 bases and J by 1 base; unmatched bases: 2. The V gene's germline CDR1 is SGHTS and CDR2 YDEGEE. The CDR3 reads CASSARGSYNEQFF. CDR3 nucleotides: TGTGCCAGCAGCGCGCGGGGGTCCTACAATGAGCAGTTCTTC. The full variable domain, its missing parts supplied by reference TRBV5-8 and TRBJ2-1, is EAGVTQSPTHLIKTRGQQATLRCSPISGHTSVYWYQQALGLGLQFLLWYDEGEERNRGNFPPRFSGRQFPNYSSELNVNALELEDSALYLCASSARGSYNEQFFGPGTRLTVL.

The chain employs TRBV5-1 and TRBJ1-3; no definite D call. Germline CDR1 is SGHRS and CDR2 is YFSETQ. The length of the CDR3 is 15 residues. Trimming removed 0 bases from V and 0 bases from J, with 7 bases in between. CDR3 in DNA: TGCGCCAGCAGCTTGGGTGGCACCTCTGGAAACACCATATATTTT. Amino acids: CASSLGGTSGNTIYF. The entire variable domain, with the rest obtained from reference TRBV5-1 and TRBJ1-3, is as follows: KAGVTQTPRYLIKTRGQQVTLSCSPISGHRSVSWYQQTPGQGLQFLFEYFSETQRNKGNFPGRFSGRQFSNSRSEMNVSTLELGDSALYLCASSLGGTSGNTIYFGEGSWLTVV.

The sample holds a few counts of this clone. The V gene is TRBV4-1, the J gene TRBJ2-1; possible D gene TRBD2, 6 bases. The length of the CDR3 is 15 residues. Germline CDR1 is MGHRA and CDR2 is YSYEKL. Trimming took 1 base from V and 3 from J, leaving 10 bases between them. CDR3 sequence: CASSQVIAVYNEQFF. CDR3 in DNA: TGCGCCAGCAGCCAAGTGATAGCGGTCTACAATGAGCAGTTCTTC.

The rearrangement joins TRBV9 to TRBJ1-1; tentatively, D is TRBD1 (6 bases). CDR1 is SGDLS and CDR2 is YYNGEE in the germline V gene. This CDR3 has 15 amino acids. The V end lost 0 bases, the J end lost 1 base, and 10 bases lay between the germline ends. CDR3 amino acids: CASSVAGVTNTEAFF. CDR3 nucleotide sequence: TGTGCCAGCAGCGTAGCAGGGGTAACGAACACTGAAGCTTTCTTT.

This clone was picked up a small number of times. The chain carries TRBV2 and TRBJ2-5, with 13 bases aligning to TRBD2. Trimming took 7 bases from V and 13 from J; bases not matched to a gene: 9. The CDR3 has 13 amino acids. Germline V gene sequence: CDR1 SNHLY, CDR2 FYNNEI. The CDR3 reads CASIGTSGVFMYF. CDR3 nucleotide sequence: TGTGCCAGCATAGGGACTAGCGGGGTATTTATGTACTTC.

The gene calls are TRBV4-1 and TRBJ2-1; tentative D call: TRBD2 (6 bases). Between the trimmed V and J ends, which lost 0 bases and 11 bases, there was a span of 8 bases. From germline, CDR1 is MGHRA and CDR2 YSYEKL. The CDR3 spans 12 residues. CDR3 nucleotides: TGCGCCAGCAGCCAAGAAAGCGGGCAGCAGTTCTTC. Its protein product is CASSQESGQQFF.

The V and J genes are TRBV9 and TRBJ2-5; 7 positions agree with TRBD2. The CDR3 extends over 13 amino acids. Germline V gene sequence: CDR1 SGDLS, CDR2 YYNGEE. V shed 10 bases and J 2 bases; nucleotides not matched to a gene: 8. CDR3 residues: CASAAGYQETQYF. The CDR3 DNA sequence: TGTGCCTCGGCAGCGGGATATCAAGAGACCCAGTACTTC.

V gene TRBV18 combines with J gene TRBJ1-6; 12 nucleotides agree with TRBD1. This CDR3 contains 16 residues. Per the germline V gene, CDR1 is KGHSH and CDR2 is LQKENI. The ends lost 3 bases at V and 10 bases at J; junction bases unmatched: 7. In DNA, the CDR3 is TGTGCCAGCTCACCCCCCGGGACAGGGGGCAACTCACCCCTCCACTTT. Residues: CASSPPGTGGNSPLHF.

The chain carries TRBV7-2 and TRBJ1-5, with 8 positions matching TRBD1. Germline V lookup: CDR1 SGHTA, CDR2 FQGNSA. Trimming at V came to 1 base and at J to 3 bases, leaving 2 bases not matched to a gene. The CDR3 is 15 amino acids. The chain's CDR3 is CASSLGGQVNQPQHF. CDR3 nucleotide sequence: TGTGCCAGCAGCTTAGGGGGACAGGTCAATCAGCCCCAGCATTTT.

This clone was found once. The chain has TRBV6-1 and TRBJ2-3; D is unresolved. The CDR3 totals 16 residues. The germline V and J ends were trimmed by 2 bases and 2 bases, with 14 bases remaining between them. Germline V gene lookup returns CDR1 MNHNS and CDR2 SASEGT. CDR3 protein: CASSELGPRSTDTQYF. The DNA of the CDR3 is TGTGCCAGCAGTGAACTGGGCCCCCGGTCCACAGATACGCAGTATTTT.

The rearrangement joins TRBV4-2 to TRBJ1-4; D unclear. V shed 0 bases and J shed 2 bases, with 10 bases lying between them. The CDR3 loop spans 16 amino acids. Germline assignment: CDR1 LGHNA and CDR2 YNFKEQ. The CDR3 coding sequence is TGTGCCAGCAGCCAAGATCCGGGAGCGACTAATGAAAAACTGTTTTTT. This encodes CASSQDPGATNEKLFF.

The V gene is TRBV4-1, the J gene TRBJ2-5, with 9 bases fitting TRBD1. In germline, CDR1 is MGHRA, CDR2 YSYEKL. V lost 1 base and J lost 2; bases outside the gene matches: 2. This CDR3 is built from 15 residues. CDR3 residues: CASSQVGQGQETQYF. In DNA, the CDR3 is TGCGCCAGCAGCCAAGTTGGACAGGGGCAAGAGACCCAGTACTTC.

This chain joins TRBV5-4 and TRBJ2-5; TRBD1 aligns across 8 bases. Germline CDR1 and CDR2: SGHNT and YYREEE (reference sequence). Unmatched junction bases numbered 5, after V lost 4 bases and J lost 0 bases. This CDR3 is built from 15 residues. The CDR3: CASSPDRVYQETQYF. DNA for the CDR3: TGTGCCAGCAGCCCGGACAGGGTGTACCAAGAGACCCAGTACTTC.

The V call is TRBV27, the J call TRBJ1-4; a weak D match, TRBD1 (5 bases). This CDR3 is built from 19 residues. Between the trimmed V and J ends, which lost 4 bases and 0 bases, there was a span of 21 bases. Germline-derived CDR1 and CDR2 are MNHEY and SMNVEV (reference sequence). The CDR3 reads CASSSLQGSLIATNEKLFF. The CDR3 DNA reads TGTGCCAGCAGTTCCCTCCAGGGCTCCCTAATTGCAACTAATGAAAAACTGTTTTTT.

The chain is built from TRBV6-6 and TRBJ2-1; 8 bases align to TRBD2. V gave up 5 bases and J gave up 0 bases; unmatched junction bases: 3. Germline CDR1 reads MNHNY; CDR2 reads SVGAGI (reference sequence). The CDR3 covers 15 residues. The CDR3 spells CASSRAGASYNEQFF. CDR3 bases: TGTGCCAGCAGTCGAGCGGGGGCCTCCTACAATGAGCAGTTCTTC.

This sequence joins TRBV5-1 and TRBJ2-1; 7 bases map to TRBD1. Germline V gene sequence: CDR1 SGHRS, CDR2 YFSETQ. The CDR3 is 15 amino acids. With V trimmed by 1 base and J by 2 bases, 3 bases remained unmatched. The CDR3 DNA sequence: TGCGCCAGCAGCTTGACAGGGGACCCCTACAATGAGCAGTTCTTC. Its translation is CASSLTGDPYNEQFF.

This chain uses TRBV6-5 with TRBJ1-2; D is possibly TRBD1 (5 bases). The CDR3 loop spans 13 amino acids. Germline V gene data show CDR1 as MNHEY and CDR2 as SVGAGI. V gave up 5 bases and J gave up 6 bases, with 13 bases separating them. The CDR3 is CASSRSRVDGYTF. The CDR3 bases are TGTGCCAGCAGTCGGTCCAGGGTGGATGGCTACACCTTC.

For this clone: Other DNA sequences within the sample encode an identical CDR3. The CDR3 DNA reads as TGTGCCAGCAGCCAGGGGACAGGGTCCAATCAGCCCCAGCATTTT. It encodes CASSQGTGSNQPQHF. The chain is built from TRBV27 and TRBJ1-5, with 9 bases matching TRBD1. Looked up from germline, CDR1 is MNHEY and CDR2 is SMNVEV (reference sequence). V shed 6 bases and J 3 bases; nucleotides not matched to a gene: 6. The CDR3 contains 15 residues.